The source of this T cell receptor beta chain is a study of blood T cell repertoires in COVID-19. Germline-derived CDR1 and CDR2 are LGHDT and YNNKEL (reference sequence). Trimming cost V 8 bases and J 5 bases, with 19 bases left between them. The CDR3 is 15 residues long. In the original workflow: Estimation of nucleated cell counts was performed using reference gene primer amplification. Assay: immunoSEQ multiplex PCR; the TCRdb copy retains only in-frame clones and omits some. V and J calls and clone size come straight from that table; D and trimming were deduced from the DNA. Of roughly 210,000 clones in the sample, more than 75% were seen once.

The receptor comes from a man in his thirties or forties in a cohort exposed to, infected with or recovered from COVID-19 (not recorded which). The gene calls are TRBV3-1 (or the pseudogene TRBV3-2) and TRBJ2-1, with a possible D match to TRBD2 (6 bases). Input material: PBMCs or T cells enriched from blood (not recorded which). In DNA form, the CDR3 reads TGTGCCAGCGGCCGCGGCGGGGAGGACCACAATGAGCAGTTCTTC. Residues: CASGRGGEDHNEQFF.